The entry that follows covers one T cell receptor (beta chain) sequence. Its specificity is not known. The data were taken from a study of cytomegalovirus exposure and HLA in healthy donors. PCR primers comprised 60 Vbeta and 13 Jbeta primers. Clones were read by immunoSEQ multiplex PCR, and TCRdb kept only the in-frame ones, dropping some. This sample has 95,000 to 150,000 clones, with over 60% found just once. Study-wide results and caveats: Upon later analysis, HLA-associated TCR beta chains proved more clonally expanded than other, equally common chains. Highly shared variants forming one cluster were likely a sequencing artifact.

Germline assignment: CDR1 ENHRY and CDR2 SYGVKD. V dropped 3 bases and J dropped 3 bases, with 9 bases sitting between them. This CDR3 is 14 amino acids long. This TCR derives from a man aged 50-60 years in good health and CMV-seronegative. The J gene is TRBJ1-5, the V gene TRBV10-3; D uncertain. Sequencing was done on a sample of PBMCs. The CDR3 DNA reads TGTGCCATCAGTGACCGTCAGGACAATCAGCCCCAGCATTTT. This sequence encodes CAISDRQDNQPQHF.